This T cell receptor (beta chain) was sequenced for a study of T-cell memory formation after mild COVID-19. This clonotype appeared a few times. Its specificity is not known. V was pared by 3 bases and J by 2 bases, with 8 bases between. Germline CDR1 LNHNV, CDR2 YYDKDF (reference sequence). CDR3 size: 13 residues. Overall study findings and caveats: Clones that contracted from day 15 to 85 were balanced CD4/CD8, while later expanders leaned CD4+. Clones that contracted clustered mainly in CM and EM if CD4+ and in EMRA if CD8+.

TCRdb re-called the 5' RACE reads through MiXCR, storing one row per CDR3 protein. This sample carries hundreds of thousands of distinct CDR3 sequences, around 21% of them seen once, and the ten largest clones take 9.5% to 15%. This sequence originates from an adult woman who had mild COVID-19 (a few samples of this study predate the infection). Cell type and time point are not known. The chain employs TRBV15 and TRBJ2-7; D perhaps matches TRBD1 (5 bases). Sequenced sample: PBMCs or a T cell subset sorted from them (not recorded which). The CDR3 reads CATSRDKTYEQYF. In DNA, the CDR3 is TGTGCCACCAGCAGGGACAAGACCTACGAGCAGTACTTC.